This T cell receptor beta chain was recorded in a study of T cells after posttransplantation cyclophosphamide. Findings and caveats of the study: Tissue-infiltrating T cells from skin or gut overlapped little with blood T cells.

The CDR3 length is 20 residues. The V and J ends lost 9 bases and 4 bases respectively, with 36 bases between them. CDR1 is SGHVS and CDR2 is FQNEAQ in the germline V gene. In the case of this clone: The antigen remains undetermined.

Sequencing was performed with immunoSEQ multiplex PCR; in TCRdb, only in-frame clones are kept and a portion is missing. The table includes roughly 4,100 clones, 75% to 85% detected once. Treatment was busulfan-fludarabine conditioning, a marrow graft, and cyclophosphamide on days +3 and +4. The source was CD4+ T cells sorted from blood, collected just over 240 days after a stem cell transplant with posttransplant cyclophosphamide. This clonotype originated in a male patient aged 25-45 years who received an allogeneic stem cell transplant from a related donor, was CMV-positive, and had no GVHD. The T cells may partly be graft donor cells. This chain joins TRBV7-8 and TRBJ1-1; tentative D call: TRBD1 (6 bases). CDR3 region: CASRTVPSPGQFFPPTEAFF. For the CDR3, the DNA is TGTGCCAGTCGTACCGTCCCCAGCCCCGGACAGTTTTTCCCCCCCACTGAAGCTTTCTTT.